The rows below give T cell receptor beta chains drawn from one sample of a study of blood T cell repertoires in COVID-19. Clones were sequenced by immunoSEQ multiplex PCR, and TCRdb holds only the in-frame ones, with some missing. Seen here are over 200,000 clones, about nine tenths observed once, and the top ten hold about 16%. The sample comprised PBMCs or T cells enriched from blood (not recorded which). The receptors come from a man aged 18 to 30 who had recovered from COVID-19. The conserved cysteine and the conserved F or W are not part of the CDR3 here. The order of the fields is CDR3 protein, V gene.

CDR3: ASDGGYYEQY; V: TRBV19
CDR3: ASRDRDSPLH; V: TRBV25-1
CDR3: ASSQDQTAGELF; V: TRBV3-1/TRBV3-2
CDR3: ASTQYSEKLF; V: TRBV2
CDR3: ASSEALRAF; V: TRBV2
CDR3: ASSLETTGKAF; V: TRBV7-6
CDR3: ASSLGQGTTTDTQY; V: TRBV7-9
CDR3: ASSGSGEQPQH; V: TRBV19
CDR3: ASSLTGSSYNSPLH; V: TRBV28
CDR3: ASSMLAGAWDEQF; V: TRBV5-4
CDR3: ASSPKGQTGNTIY; V: TRBV7-2
CDR3: ASSARDRTTGELF; V: TRBV3-1/TRBV3-2
CDR3: ASSLGREGAKNIQY; V: TRBV5-4
CDR3: ASSFGGAQPQH; V: TRBV5-8
CDR3: ASRPRDRHTGELF; V: TRBV19
CDR3: ASSSDLAGKVSEAF; V: TRBV27
CDR3: AISDLVKLY; V: TRBV10-3
CDR3: ASSLETGETDTQY; V: TRBV5-1
CDR3: ATSGSGGLYNEQF; V: TRBV15
CDR3: ASSFTWRSLDYT; V: TRBV7-9
CDR3: ASSQSGSRSRNNYGYT; V: TRBV3-1/TRBV3-2
CDR3: ASSLRQGNQPQH; V: TRBV5-8
CDR3: AISESIRSSASGNTIY; V: TRBV10-3
CDR3: ASSFHKEDSNQPQH; V: TRBV28
CDR3: ASSVLTGANTEAF; V: TRBV5-1
CDR3: ASSLTGVSGNTIY; V: TRBV5-1
CDR3: ASSQDIYYGYT; V: TRBV14
CDR3: ASSSGTGPQETQY; V: TRBV11-2
CDR3: ASSIWDRGNGYT; V: TRBV19
CDR3: ASSQGAGATAGELF; V: TRBV4-2
CDR3: ASSQDSGLEYNEQF; V: TRBV3-1/TRBV3-2
CDR3: ASSFELANTDTQY; V: TRBV5-4
CDR3: ASSPAGDGTTEAF; V: TRBV9
CDR3: ASSPTWGGAGLHEQY; V: TRBV19
CDR3: ASSALDSGLASSGNTIY; V: TRBV11-3
CDR3: ASSIQGSTNEKLF; V: TRBV27
CDR3: ASSQDWTSGYNEQF; V: TRBV4-1
CDR3: ASSQGTDTGELF; V: TRBV3-1/TRBV3-2
CDR3: ASYSGGQGNQPQH; V: TRBV28
CDR3: SVVGQANEQF; V: TRBV29-1
CDR3: ASSPNPGTRYVYT; V: TRBV2
CDR3: ASSELTGGPPGNTQY; V: TRBV4-2
CDR3: ARALSGGLNTGELF; V: TRBV2
CDR3: ASTPGQALAYEQY; V: TRBV2
CDR3: ASSFGFSGTGELF; V: TRBV5-5
CDR3: ASSRQTGSPKNIQY; V: TRBV18
CDR3: ASSASQGRLNTEAF; V: TRBV2
CDR3: ASSPSGNTEAF; V: TRBV7-9
CDR3: ASVGTGVLTGEARNGYT; V: TRBV2
CDR3: ASSSGLAGTGELF; V: TRBV5-4
CDR3: ASSLSRVDEQF; V: TRBV11-3
CDR3: ASSQAAYEQY; V: TRBV3-1/TRBV3-2
CDR3: ASSTGREGTYEQY; V: TRBV19
CDR3: ASRPTGAAGNTIY; V: TRBV13
CDR3: SVGRGQGIAGELF; V: TRBV29-1
CDR3: ASSYLLTQGRYGYT; V: TRBV6-5
CDR3: ASSLQGGGTDTQY; V: TRBV2
CDR3: ASSDWGTGVDTQY; V: TRBV6-4
CDR3: ASSPGTRPGETQY; V: TRBV3-1/TRBV3-2